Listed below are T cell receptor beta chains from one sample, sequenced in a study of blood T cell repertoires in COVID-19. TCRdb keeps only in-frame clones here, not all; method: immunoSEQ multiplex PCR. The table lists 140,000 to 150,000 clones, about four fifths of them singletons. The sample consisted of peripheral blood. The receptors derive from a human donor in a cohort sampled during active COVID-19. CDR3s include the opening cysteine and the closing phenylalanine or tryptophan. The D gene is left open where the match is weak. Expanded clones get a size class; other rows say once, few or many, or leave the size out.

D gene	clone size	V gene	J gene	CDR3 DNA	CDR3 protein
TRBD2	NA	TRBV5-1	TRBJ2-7	TGCGCCAGCAGCTCCGGCGGGAGCCAGGTCTACGAGCAGTACTTC	CASSSGGSQVYEQYF
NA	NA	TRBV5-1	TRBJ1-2	TGCGCCAGCAGCGACCCAGGGATGCACTATGGCTACACCTTC	CASSDPGMHYGYTF
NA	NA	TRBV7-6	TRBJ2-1	TGTGCCAGCAGCTTAGGGTCGGTCCCACATGAGCAGTTCTTC	CASSLGSVPHEQFF
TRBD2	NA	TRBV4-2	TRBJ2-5	TGTGCCAGCAGCCCCGAGGTGCCACGGAGGGCTAGCGGGTACCAAGAGACCCAGTACTTC	CASSPEVPRRASGYQETQYF
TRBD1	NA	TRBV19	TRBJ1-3	TGTGCCAGTAGTACGACAGGGGGCTCTGGAAACACCATATATTTT	CASSTTGGSGNTIYF
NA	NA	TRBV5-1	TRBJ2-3	TGCGCCAGCAGCTTGGTTCCTAGCACAGATACGCAGTATTTT	CASSLVPSTDTQYF
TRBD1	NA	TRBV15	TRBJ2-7	TGTGCCACCAGCAGATTCCCCCGGGACAGAACCACCTACGAGCAGTACTTC	CATSRFPRDRTTYEQYF
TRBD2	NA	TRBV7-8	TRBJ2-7	TGTGCCAGCAGCTTCGGCGGGAGATACGAGCAGTACTTC	CASSFGGRYEQYF
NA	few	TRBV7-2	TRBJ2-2	TGTGCCAGCAGCTTAGTGAGGACCGGGGAGCTGTTTTTT	CASSLVRTGELFF
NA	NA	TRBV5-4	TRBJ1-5	TGTGCCAGCAGCTTTCAGGGGTCTGGTCAGCCCCAGCATTTT	CASSFQGSGQPQHF
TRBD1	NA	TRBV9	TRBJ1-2	TGTGCCAGCAGCGTAGACCCGGGACAGGGCTCGGGTGCGAGTGGCTACACCTTC	CASSVDPGQGSGASGYTF
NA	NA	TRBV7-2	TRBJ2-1	TGTGCCAGCAGCCCAATGTACAATGAGCAGTTCTTC	CASSPMYNEQFF
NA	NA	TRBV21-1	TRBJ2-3	TGTGCCCCACGTTCCGTGGACTCAACAGATACGCAGTATTTT	CAPRSVDSTDTQYF
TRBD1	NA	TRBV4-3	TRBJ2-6	TGCGCCAGCAGCCAAGAGACAGGGCTCTCTGGGGCCAACGTCCTGACTTTC	CASSQETGLSGANVLTF
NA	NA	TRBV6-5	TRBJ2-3	TGTGCCAGCAGTTCTAGCGCAATCACAGATACGCAGTATTTT	CASSSSAITDTQYF
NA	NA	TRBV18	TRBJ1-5	TGTGCCAGCTCACCATCCGGACCGGGACTGCCCCAGCATTTT	CASSPSGPGLPQHF
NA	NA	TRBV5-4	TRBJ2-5	TGTGCCAGCAGCTTCCGGGACACCCAAGAGACCCAGTACTTC	CASSFRDTQETQYF
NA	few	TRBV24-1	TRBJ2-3	TGTGCCACCAGTGTAGGGGGTCATTCGGGCACAGATACGCAGTATTTT	CATSVGGHSGTDTQYF
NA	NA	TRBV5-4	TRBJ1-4	TGTGCCAGCAGCCGAGGGGGGGGTACAACTAATGAAAAACTGTTTTTT	CASSRGGGTTNEKLFF
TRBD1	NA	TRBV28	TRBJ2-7	TGTGCCAGCAGTACGGGACAGTACGAGCAGTACTTC	CASSTGQYEQYF
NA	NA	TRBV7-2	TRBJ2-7	TGTGCCAGCAGCTTAGCGGCGCCTAACTATCGGGAGCAGTACTTC	CASSLAAPNYREQYF
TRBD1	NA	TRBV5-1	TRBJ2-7	TGCGCCAGCAGCTTAGCCGTGTTGGACAGGGGCCATCTTTCAAGCTCCTACGAGCAGTACTTC	CASSLAVLDRGHLSSSYEQYF
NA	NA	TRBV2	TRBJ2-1	TGTGCCAGCAGTTGGGGGCCGGGTGAGCAGTTCTTC	CASSWGPGEQFF
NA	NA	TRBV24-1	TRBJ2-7	TGTGCCACCAGTGACCGAGGGTCCCTAGGTTATTACGAGCAGTACTTC	CATSDRGSLGYYEQYF
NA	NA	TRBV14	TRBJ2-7	TGTGCCAGCAGTTTGCAGGGCACTGGAGAGCAGTACTTC	CASSLQGTGEQYF
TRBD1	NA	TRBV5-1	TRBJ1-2	TGCGCCAGCAGCTTGGGGGACAGGGAAAACTATGGCTACACCTTC	CASSLGDRENYGYTF
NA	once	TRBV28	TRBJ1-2	TGTGCCAGCAGTAAGACAGGCGGCTACACCTTC	CASSKTGGYTF
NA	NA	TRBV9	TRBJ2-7	TGTGCCAGCAGCGGAGGGAGAGGCTACGAGCAGTACTTC	CASSGGRGYEQYF
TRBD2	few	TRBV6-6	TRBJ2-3	TGTGCCAGCAGCCAAGGGACTAGCGGGTCAGATACGCAGTATTTT	CASSQGTSGSDTQYF
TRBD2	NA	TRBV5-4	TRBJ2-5	TGTGCCAGCAGCTCGGGACTAGCGGGAAGAGAGACCCAGTACTTC	CASSSGLAGRETQYF
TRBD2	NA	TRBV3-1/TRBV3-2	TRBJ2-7	TGTGCCAGCAGCCAAGATCGGCGGGGGACTAGCGGGACGAGCTCCTACGAGCAGTACTTC	CASSQDRRGTSGTSSYEQYF
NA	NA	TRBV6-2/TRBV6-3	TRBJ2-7	TGTGCCAGCAGTTCCTTGCGGCAGCGCGAGCAGTACTTC	CASSSLRQREQYF
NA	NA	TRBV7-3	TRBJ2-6	TGTGCCAGCAGCTCCCAGGTCTCTGGGGCCAACGTCCTGACTTTC	CASSSQVSGANVLTF